Below, 2 T cell receptor beta chains from the same sample are listed, as sequenced in a study of cytomegalovirus exposure and HLA in healthy donors. Assay used: immunoSEQ multiplex PCR; TCRdb lists only in-frame clones, some missing. The sample holds about 130,000 clones, roughly nine tenths seen once. The sample was PBMCs. All receptors come from a woman under 30 in good health and CMV-seropositive.

This chain connects TRBV5-4 to TRBJ2-1; D perhaps matches TRBD2 (6 bases). V lost 2 bases and J lost 7, with 19 bases in between. The germline gives CDR1 SGHNT, CDR2 YYREEE (reference sequence). The CDR3 has 16 residues. Written as DNA, the CDR3 is TGTGCCAGCAGCTTTACCCGGATGGTGGGGGGAAATGAGCAGTTCTTC. The encoded protein is CASSFTRMVGGNEQFF.

The V call is TRBV19, the J call TRBJ2-7, with 8 bases that match TRBD1. J gave up 3 bases and V 11 bases, and 15 bases lay outside the gene matches. The CDR3 is 15 residues long. Germline V lookup: CDR1 LNHDA, CDR2 SQIVND (reference sequence). This CDR3 reads CASSATWTGIYEQYF. Written as DNA, the CDR3 is TGTGCCTCCTCCGCAACGTGGACAGGGATCTACGAGCAGTACTTC.